A single sample gave rise to the 17 T cell receptor beta chains below, sequenced in a study of blood T cell repertoires in COVID-19 (TCRdb year 2020). The library was built by means of the immunoSEQ multiplex PCR assay. As stored in TCRdb, this immuneACCESS dataset retains in-frame rearrangements with V and J assigned. A fraction of the clones does not appear; measured against another copy, unresolved V genes explain less than half of the discrepancy, and the remainder lacks a known reason. For this sample the table gives some 70,000 clones, of which approximately 88% were detected only once. The ten largest clones take up 2% to 2.5% of the sample. The specimen sequenced was peripheral blood. The source of these receptors is a human donor in a cohort sampled during active COVID-19.

This clone was counted once. The rearrangement joins TRBV4-1 to TRBJ1-1, with 7 positions matching TRBD1. The CDR3 runs to 15 residues. Germline V gene sequence: CDR1 MGHRA, CDR2 YSYEKL. Unmatched junction bases numbered 5, after V lost 0 bases and J lost 4 bases. The CDR3 nucleotides are TGCGCCAGCAGCCAAGAGTACAGGGGAACCACTGAAGCTTTCTTT. It is translated as CASSQEYRGTTEAFF.

The V call is TRBV29-1, the J call TRBJ2-1; 14 bases agree with TRBD2. V was pared by 8 bases and J by 6 bases, with 6 bases of the junction left unmatched. This CDR3 contains 14 residues. Germline CDR1 SQVTM, CDR2 ANQGSEA. CDR3 residues: CSPTGTSGSNEQFF. The DNA of the CDR3 is TGCAGCCCAACCGGGACTAGCGGGAGCAATGAGCAGTTCTTC.

This clone was recorded a few times. V and J are TRBV6-5 and TRBJ1-2, with 10 bases that match TRBD1. Germline loops: CDR1 MNHEY, CDR2 SVGAGI. J was trimmed by 6 bases and V by 6 bases; bases with no gene match: 7. CDR3 length: 14 amino acids. The DNA for the CDR3 is TGTGCCAGCAGGTCGACAGGGGGCTTCCATGGCTACACCTTC. Translation gives CASRSTGGFHGYTF.

The chain is built from TRBV6-5 and TRBJ2-5; TRBD2 matches at 8 bases. The CDR3 length is 14 residues. Germline values: CDR1 MNHEY, CDR2 SVGAGI. V gave up 5 bases and J gave up 5 bases; unmatched junction bases: 7. CDR3 DNA sequence: TGTGCCAGCAGTAGAGCGGGGGCGGTGGAGACCCAGTACTTC. This translates into CASSRAGAVETQYF.

The chain carries TRBV6-6 and TRBJ2-7; possible D gene TRBD2, 6 bases. This CDR3 spans 16 amino acids. The germline gives CDR1 MNHNY, CDR2 SVGAGI (reference sequence). Between the trimmed V and J ends, which lost 6 bases and 5 bases, there was a span of 23 bases. The CDR3 nucleotides are TGTGCCAGCAGAAAACTAATCAGGGAGGTAACCCACGAGCAGTACTTC. This sequence encodes CASRKLIREVTHEQYF.

The chain couples TRBV6-6 to TRBJ2-7; D ambiguous. The V gene's germline CDR1 is MNHNY and CDR2 SVGAGI (reference sequence). V dropped 6 bases and J dropped 2 bases, with 8 bases sitting between them. The CDR3 runs to 12 residues. The CDR3 reads CASSQQTYEQYF. The CDR3 DNA follows: TGTGCCAGCAGCCAACAGACCTACGAGCAGTACTTC.

This clone was seen only a few times. J is TRBJ1-5 and V is TRBV2; TRBD1 aligns across 8 bases. From germline, CDR1 is SNHLY and CDR2 FYNNEI. V dropped 6 bases and J dropped 8; count of bases not matched to a gene: 6. The length of the CDR3 is 13 residues. In nucleotides, the CDR3 is TGTGCCAGCAGAGGACAGGGAAGGGAGCCCCAGCATTTT. It is translated as CASRGQGREPQHF.

The chain employs TRBV28 and TRBJ1-1; weak D call: TRBD1 (6 bases). Per germline, CDR1 MDHEN and CDR2 SYDVKM. The CDR3 spans 16 residues. V was pared by 2 bases and J by 5 bases, with 18 bases between. The CDR3 DNA reads TGTGCCAGCAGTTTAAGGGGTCTAGGGGGTTGGACTGAAGCTTTCTTT. This gives the protein CASSLRGLGGWTEAFF. The variable domain in full, completed from reference TRBV28 and TRBJ1-1, reads DVKVTQSSRYLVKRTGEKVFLECVQDMDHENMFWYRQDPGLGLRLIYFSYDVKMKEKGDIPEGYSVSREKKERFSLILESASTNQTSMYLCASSLRGLGGWTEAFFGQGTRLTVV.

The V gene is TRBV7-2, the J gene TRBJ1-2; a weak D match, TRBD1 (5 bases). With 5 bases removed from V and 8 bases from J, the gap between germline ends came to 21 bases. Germline V gene sequence: CDR1 SGHTA, CDR2 FQGNSA. This CDR3 is built from 15 residues. CDR3 sequence: CASSVLGTTLSGYTF. The CDR3 bases are TGTGCCAGCAGCGTCCTGGGGACTACCCTTTCGGGCTACACCTTC.

The J gene is TRBJ1-1, the V gene TRBV30; the D gene is possibly TRBD1 (6 bases). Germline CDR1 GTSNPN, CDR2 SVGIG (reference sequence). The V end lost 5 bases, the J end lost 5 bases, and 12 bases lay between the germline ends. The CDR3 has 12 amino acids. CDR3 in amino acids: CAWASGVTEAFF. CDR3 nucleotide sequence: TGTGCCTGGGCATCAGGGGTAACTGAAGCTTTCTTT.

In DNA form, the CDR3 reads TGTGCCACCAGCAGAGATGGGACTAGGGAAGATACGCAGTATTTT. Encoded protein: CATSRDGTREDTQYF. The rearrangement joins TRBV15 to TRBJ2-3; TRBD2 agrees at 8 bases. Trimming cost V 0 bases and J 5 bases; bases outside gene matches: 4. CDR3 length: 15 amino acids. Germline-derived CDR1 and CDR2 are LNHNV and YYDKDF (reference sequence).

This clone appeared a single time. This sequence joins TRBV27 and TRBJ2-3, with a tentative D call TRBD1 (6 bases). Between the trimmed V and J ends, which lost 5 bases and 9 bases, there was a span of 12 bases. Per germline, CDR1 MNHEY and CDR2 SMNVEV (reference sequence). The CDR3 is 12 residues long. The CDR3 DNA follows: TGTGCCAGCAGTACAGGGAGAGGGACGCAGTATTTT. This sequence encodes CASSTGRGTQYF.

The chain has TRBV6-5 and TRBJ1-6; 7 nucleotides align to TRBD1. V was pared by 10 bases and J by 7 bases, with 7 bases of the junction left unmatched. Germline CDR1 reads MNHEY; CDR2 reads SVGAGI. The CDR3 totals 13 residues. In DNA form, the CDR3 reads TGTGCCACCTCGGACAGGACAAATTCACCCCTCCACTTT. It specifies CATSDRTNSPLHF.

J is TRBJ2-1 and V is TRBV6-4, with 12 nucleotides matching TRBD2. The CDR3 totals 17 residues. Germline lookup yields CDR1 MRHNA and CDR2 SNTAGT. V was pared by 3 bases and J by 7 bases, with 10 bases of the junction left unmatched. CDR3 nucleotides: TGTGCCAGCAGTGAAGGGTCACTAGCGGGAGGTTCTAATGAGCAGTTCTTC. This translates into CASSEGSLAGGSNEQFF.

This chain connects TRBV5-8 to TRBJ1-6; D perhaps matches TRBD1 (6 bases). The CDR3 covers 14 residues. The germline CDR1 and CDR2 sequences are SGHTS and YDEGEE. V lost 2 bases and J lost 10, with 13 bases in between. Here the CDR3 DNA reads TGTGCCAGCAGCTTCAGGGGAGATTTGTCACCCCTCCACTTT. Its protein product is CASSFRGDLSPLHF.

The chain carries TRBV6-5 and TRBJ1-1; no firm D call. The CDR3 is made up of 13 amino acids. V lost 6 bases, J lost 1 base, and 9 bases lay in between. Germline loops: CDR1 MNHEY, CDR2 SVGAGI. DNA for the CDR3: TGTGCCAGCAGACGGTTATCGAACACTGAAGCTTTCTTT. This translates into CASRRLSNTEAFF.

The chain uses TRBV5-8 and TRBJ1-5; tentatively, D is TRBD1 (5 bases). The CDR3 contains 13 residues. CDR1 and CDR2 from the germline V gene are SGHTS and YDEGEE. V was clipped by 4 bases and J by 4 bases, with 9 bases between them. CDR3 residues: CASSAGNNQPQHF. The CDR3 DNA is TGTGCCAGCAGCGCAGGGAATAATCAGCCCCAGCATTTT.